Listed here are 10 T cell receptor beta chains from one sample, sequenced in a study of T cell changes during pregnancy in multiple sclerosis. Clones were read by immunoSEQ multiplex PCR, and TCRdb kept only the in-frame ones, dropping some. The profile shows fewer than 110,000 clones, around 90% of them singletons. This material consisted of peripheral blood, taken in the third trimester of pregnancy. Every receptor here comes from a female donor in good health, enrolled as a control in a pregnancy study.

The gene calls are TRBV5-6 and TRBJ2-7, with 8 nucleotides matching TRBD2. The germline V gene encodes CDR1 SGHDT and CDR2 YYEEEE. The CDR3 spans 14 residues. V trimming: 1 base; J trimming: 1 base; junction bases outside the gene matches: 1. CDR3 in amino acids: CASSLRGGSYEQYF. In nucleotides, the CDR3 is TGTGCCAGCAGCTTGCGCGGGGGGTCCTACGAGCAGTACTTC.

Here the CDR3 DNA reads TGTGCCAGCAGCTTAGCGCAGGGGTTCTCTGGGGCCAACGTCCTGACTTTC. It is translated as CASSLAQGFSGANVLTF. The rearrangement joins TRBV7-9 to TRBJ2-6; possibly TRBD1 for D (6 bases). The CDR3 length is 17 residues. Germline-derived CDR1 and CDR2 are SEHNR and FQNEAQ (reference sequence). V dropped 0 bases and J dropped 0 bases, with 9 bases sitting between them.

The gene calls are TRBV4-1 and TRBJ2-1; TRBD1 aligns across 12 bases. The ends lost 3 bases at V and 7 bases at J; junction bases unmatched: 7. Germline assignment: CDR1 MGHRA and CDR2 YSYEKL. The CDR3 contains 16 residues. Written as DNA, the CDR3 is TGCGCCAGCAGCCACGATCGGGACAGGGGGCATAATGAGCAGTTCTTC. It is translated as CASSHDRDRGHNEQFF.

This sequence joins TRBV7-9 and TRBJ2-7; perhaps TRBD1 as D (6 bases). The ends were cut back, 5 bases at V and 3 bases at J, with 20 bases in the middle. Germline-derived CDR1 and CDR2 are SEHNR and FQNEAQ (reference sequence). CDR3 size: 16 residues. CDR3 sequence (DNA): TGTGCCAGCAGCCCCACAACCGGGACACGAATCTACGAGCAGTACTTC. Translating it yields CASSPTTGTRIYEQYF.

The V gene is TRBV2, the J gene TRBJ2-5, with 8 nucleotides matching TRBD2. The CDR3 consists of 15 residues. The V segment lost 1 base and the J segment 5 bases; nucleotides outside the gene matches: 6. Germline V gene data show CDR1 as SNHLY and CDR2 as FYNNEI. The CDR3 nucleotides read TGTGCCAGCAGTGAAGGGACTAGCCAACCCGAGACCCAGTACTTC. As protein: CASSEGTSQPETQYF.

This chain connects TRBV9 to TRBJ2-3; unclear D gene. V was trimmed by 0 bases and J by 5 bases, leaving 16 bases between them. The CDR3 length is 16 residues. Germline lookup yields CDR1 SGDLS and CDR2 YYNGEE. The CDR3 DNA sequence: TGTGCCAGCAGCGTAGCTTTACAGCCCGAGAGAGATACGCAGTATTTT. Encoded protein: CASSVALQPERDTQYF.

The rearrangement links TRBV4-2 to TRBJ2-7; a possible D gene is TRBD2 (7 bases). The germline gives CDR1 LGHNA, CDR2 YNFKEQ. The CDR3 is 16 residues long. Trimming removed 3 bases at V and 0 bases at J, with 15 bases between. The CDR3 protein is CASSQARGGASYEQYF. CDR3 DNA: TGTGCCAGCAGCCAGGCGAGAGGGGGGGCCTCCTACGAGCAGTACTTC.

V and J are TRBV5-1 and TRBJ2-2; 8 positions match TRBD1. The germline V gene has CDR1 SGHRS and CDR2 YFSETQ. The CDR3 has 17 amino acids. Germline trimming cut 3 bases from V and 2 bases from J; bases unmatched to any gene: 9. The CDR3: CASSWPPGQVNTGELFF. CDR3 DNA: TGCGCCAGCAGCTGGCCTCCGGGACAGGTTAACACCGGGGAGCTGTTTTTT. The full variable domain, its missing parts supplied by reference TRBV5-1 and TRBJ2-2, is KAGVTQTPRYLIKTRGQQVTLSCSPISGHRSVSWYQQTPGQGLQFLFEYFSETQRNKGNFPGRFSGRQFSNSRSEMNVSTLELGDSALYLCASSWPPGQVNTGELFFGEGSRLTVL.

This clone was seen a handful of times. The rearrangement links TRBV19 to TRBJ1-1; the match to TRBD1 covers 8 bases. CDR1 is LNHDA and CDR2 is SQIVND in the germline V gene (reference sequence). The CDR3 is 16 residues long. Trimming cost V 3 bases and J 2 bases; bases outside gene matches: 8. CDR3 region: CASSISAGTGNTEAFF. The DNA for the CDR3 is TGTGCCAGTAGTATCTCCGCCGGGACAGGCAACACTGAAGCTTTCTTT.

The chain carries TRBV4-1 and TRBJ2-7; D might be TRBD2 (7 bases). The CDR3 loop spans 16 amino acids. Deletions cut 5 bases from V and 0 bases from J, with 17 bases between. Germline V lookup: CDR1 MGHRA, CDR2 YSYEKL. The CDR3 nucleotides read TGCGCCAGCAGCTCACAAAGGGGGGGGAGCTCCTACGAGCAGTACTTC. This codes for CASSSQRGGSSYEQYF.